This T cell receptor (beta chain) was obtained from a study of T cells in localized non-small cell lung cancer. Study findings and constraints: Longer overall survival accompanied higher blood T cell density. Since sequencing was restricted to only one region of the tumor, intratumor heterogeneity remains a possibility.

The J segment lost 3 bases and the V segment lost 5 bases, leaving 9 bases of the junction unmatched. Germline CDR1 reads MNHEY; CDR2 reads SMNVEV (reference sequence). The CDR3 sequence is 15 residues long. In regard to this clone: No antigen is known for it.

The data were produced by immunoSEQ multiplex PCR, yet TCRdb's version contains in-frame clones alone and is incomplete. The sample yields 25,000 to 30,000 clones, approximately 83% seen once. This TCR derives from a man between 35 and 75 years old with stage III lung adenocarcinoma. The chain has TRBV27 and TRBJ2-7; 8 bases line up with TRBD1. Sequences were derived from peripheral blood mononuclear cells, sampled before any cancer treatment. For the CDR3, the DNA is TGTGCCAGCAGTCCTATCCTTACAGGGGGCTACGAGCAGTACTTC. Its protein product is CASSPILTGGYEQYF.